This T cell receptor beta chain was identified during a study of T cells after yellow fever vaccination. Each CDR3 protein is one row after TCRdb ran MiXCR on the 5' RACE reads. In the table there are some 600,000 distinct CDR3 sequences, around a sixth of which are singletons. This CDR3 comprises 15 residues. V was shortened by 6 bases and J by 0 bases, with 12 bases between the two germline ends. CDR1 is SGHTA, CDR2 FQGNSA, per germline. J is TRBJ1-5 and V is TRBV7-2; perhaps TRBD1 as D (5 bases). Sequencing was performed on PBMCs, taken around 5 days after the first yellow fever vaccination. The clonotype was recovered from a man younger than 30 who received the YFV17D yellow fever vaccine. The CDR3 bases are TGTGCCAGCAGTCGAGGGGACTTTAGCAATCAGCCCCAGCATTTT. Protein sequence: CASSRGDFSNQPQHF. Looking up the rest from reference TRBV7-2 and TRBJ1-5 gives the full variable domain: GAGVSQSPSNKVTEKGKDVELRCDPISGHTALYWYRQSLGQGLEFLIYFQGNSAPDKSGLPSDRFSAERTGGSVSTLTIQRTQQEDSAVYLCASSRGDFSNQPQHFGDGTRLSIL.